Detailed here is one T cell receptor beta chain. Its antigen is unidentified. In preparing the TRB cDNA libraries, 5' RACE with UMI labels was used. TCRdb reprocessed the 5' RACE reads, with one entry per CDR3 protein and no DNA. There are 6,000 to 8,000 distinct CDR3 sequences in the sample, with 1.2% held by the top ten. This record comes from a study of CXCR3-negative and CXCR3-positive naive CD8 T cells. This CDR3 region has 14 residues. Germline V gene sequence: CDR1 MNHEY, CDR2 SVGAGI. Those CD8+ T cells considered naive were CD45RO-CCR7+CD27+CD95-. Study-level points and caveats: Higher TRB CDR3 hydrophobicity marked CXCR3-positive naive cells relative to CXCR3-negative naive cells.

V is TRBV6-5 and J is TRBJ2-7; TCRdb lists TRBD2, though no DNA is available to test this call. The receptor was isolated from a human donor in good health. Some clones in this sample may be carry-over from other donors' samples. The sequenced sample was naive CXCR3+ CD8+ T cells from blood. Subset given: CD45RO-CCR7+CD27+CD95- naive CD8+ T cells expressing CXCR3 (TNR3+). The CDR3 sequence is CASSYNAGAYEQYF.